The 27 T cell receptor beta chains below come from one sample, sequenced in a study of T cells in Graves' hyperthyroidism and ophthalmopathy. Amplification of TCR beta CDR3 regions was performed using RNA transcripts as template. During a first-round RT-PCR of the TCR CDR3, the HTBI primer set was used. One entry per CDR3 protein, called by TCRdb with MiXCR from the multiplex PCR reads. This sample has around 240,000 distinct CDR3 sequences; approximately 14% occur once, and the top ten carry about an eighth. The sequencing input was blood. The receptor source for this set is a woman aged 35 to 49 with Graves' hyperthyroidism that later progressed to Graves' ophthalmopathy.

The rearrangement links TRBV12-3 or TRBV12-4 to TRBJ2-2, with 8 positions matching TRBD1. CDR3 length: 15 amino acids. The trim removed 6 bases at V and 6 bases at J, leaving 9 bases unmatched. In DNA form, the CDR3 reads TGTGCCAGCAGGGACAGGACAGGGTCGGCCGGGGAGCTGTTTTTT. It is translated as CASRDRTGSAGELFF.

This clonotype showed up many times. The V call is TRBV20-1, the J call TRBJ2-3; possible D gene TRBD1, 6 bases. The germline V gene has CDR1 DFQATT and CDR2 SNEGSKA (reference sequence). The V gene lost 0 bases and the J gene lost 2 bases, with 24 bases spanning the gap. The CDR3 sequence is 19 residues long. CDR3: CSAREPDSAYSLNTDTQYF. The CDR3, as DNA: TGCAGTGCTAGAGAGCCGGACAGCGCGTATTCCCTCAACACAGATACGCAGTATTTT.

The gene calls are TRBV5-1 and TRBJ2-7, with a possible D match to TRBD2 (7 bases). The CDR3 is 18 amino acids. The V gene's germline CDR1 is SGHRS and CDR2 YFSETQ. The ends were cut back, 0 bases at V and 4 bases at J, with 23 bases in the middle. CDR3 protein: CASSLEVSGASGIYEQYF. In DNA form, the CDR3 reads TGCGCCAGCAGCTTGGAGGTATCGGGGGCTAGCGGAATTTACGAGCAGTACTTC.

The rearrangement joins TRBV7-2 to TRBJ1-1; D is ambiguous. Germline V gene data show CDR1 as SGHTA and CDR2 as FQGNSA. CDR3 length: 10 residues. V was trimmed by 3 bases and J by 11 bases, leaving 7 bases between them. The CDR3 sequence: CASSFRRAFF. In DNA, the CDR3 is TGTGCCAGCAGCTTTCGGAGGGCTTTCTTT.

This clonotype was seen at least ten times. The rearrangement joins TRBV28 to TRBJ2-5; no firm D call. The CDR3 covers 13 residues. V lost 3 bases, J lost 3 bases, and 8 bases lay in between. Germline V gene sequence: CDR1 MDHEN, CDR2 SYDVKM. CDR3 DNA: TGTGCCAGCAGTTTTGCCCCGGAAGAGACCCAGTACTTC. Amino acid sequence: CASSFAPEETQYF. The full variable domain, in which reference TRBV28 and TRBJ2-5 provide the parts outside the CDR3, is DVKVTQSSRYLVKRTGEKVFLECVQDMDHENMFWYRQDPGLGLRLIYFSYDVKMKEKGDIPEGYSVSREKKERFSLILESASTNQTSMYLCASSFAPEETQYFGPGTRLLVL.

This clonotype was recorded at least ten times. The chain links TRBV7-9 to TRBJ1-1; 12 bases are a match to TRBD1. The CDR3 runs 18 residues. Per germline, CDR1 SEHNR and CDR2 FQNEAQ (reference sequence). Unmatched junction bases numbered 11, after V lost 5 bases and J lost 1 base. DNA of the CDR3: TGTGCCAGCAGCCCCGGGACAGGGGGCGTCTGGGGGAACACTGAAGCTTTCTTT. Translation: CASSPGTGGVWGNTEAFF.

The table lists this clonotype with many counts. The chain has TRBV12-3 or TRBV12-4 and TRBJ1-5; 7 nucleotides agree with TRBD1. The CDR3 has 14 residues. V shed 4 bases and J 5 bases; nucleotides not matched to a gene: 5. CDR3 in DNA: TGTGCCAGCAGTTACCCTCAGGGGGATCAGCCCCAGCATTTT. Its translation: CASSYPQGDQPQHF.

There are many counts of this clonotype. The chain is built from TRBV7-3 and TRBJ2-1; 12 nucleotides agree with TRBD2. The ends lost 4 bases at V and 5 bases at J; junction bases unmatched: 3. Germline CDR1 SGHTA, CDR2 FQGTGA. This CDR3 region has 15 residues. Here the CDR3 reads CASSWTSGAHNEQFF. CDR3 DNA: TGTGCCAGCAGCTGGACTAGCGGGGCACACAATGAGCAGTTCTTC.

Ten or more counts support this clonotype. The CDR3 sequence: CASSIADRMAGTQYF. The CDR3 DNA follows: TGTGCCAGTAGTATCGCGGACAGAATGGCTGGTACGCAGTATTTT. V usage is TRBV19 and J usage is TRBJ2-3; possibly TRBD1 for D (6 bases). The CDR3 is 15 residues long. Trimming took 3 bases from V and 8 from J, leaving 18 bases between them. Germline V gives CDR1 LNHDA, CDR2 SQIVND (reference sequence). The entire variable domain, with the rest obtained from reference TRBV19 and TRBJ2-3, is as follows: DGGITQSPKYLFRKEGQNVTLSCEQNLNHDAMYWYRQDPGQGLRLIYYSQIVNDFQKGDIAEGYSVSREKKESFPLTVTSAQKNPTAFYLCASSIADRMAGTQYFGPGTRLTVL.

The chain couples TRBV15 to TRBJ2-5; no definite D call. The CDR3 sequence is 14 residues long. Germline assignment: CDR1 LNHNV and CDR2 YYDKDF (reference sequence). V lost 3 bases, J lost 5 bases, and 13 bases lay in between. CDR3 bases: TGTGCCACCAGCAGTGGTAGGGATGGGGAGACCCAGTACTTC. Encoded protein: CATSSGRDGETQYF.

This clonotype was detected many times. This rearrangement joins TRBV20-1 to TRBJ1-2; the D gene is possibly TRBD1 (5 bases). Trimming removed 6 bases from V and 4 bases from J, with 9 bases in between. Germline V gene sequence: CDR1 DFQATT, CDR2 SNEGSKA (reference sequence). CDR3 size: 11 residues. CDR3 amino acids: CSAGGIYGYTF. Here the CDR3 DNA reads TGCAGTGCGGGGGGGATCTATGGCTACACCTTC.

The chain couples TRBV12-3 or TRBV12-4 to TRBJ2-5; weak D call: TRBD2 (6 bases). The V gene lost 8 bases and the J gene lost 4 bases, with 14 bases spanning the gap. The CDR3 has 13 residues. CDR3 sequence reads: CASRTGTRETQYF. The DNA for the CDR3 is TGTGCCAGCCGGACCGGGACTCGAGAGACCCAGTACTTC.

This clonotype was seen many times. This chain connects TRBV9 to TRBJ2-3; D is possibly TRBD2 (7 bases). Germline V gene sequence: CDR1 SGDLS, CDR2 YYNGEE. Trimming cost V 2 bases and J 4 bases, with 17 bases left between them. This CDR3 has 16 amino acids. CDR3 loop: CASSVMGASGADTQYF. The CDR3 DNA follows: TGTGCCAGCAGCGTGATGGGGGCTAGCGGAGCAGATACGCAGTATTTT.

This clonotype came up many times. The chain uses TRBV7-9 and TRBJ2-1, with 7 bases matching TRBD1. The germline V gene has CDR1 SEHNR and CDR2 FQNEAQ (reference sequence). The junction had 3 bases not matched to a gene; V was cut back by 3 bases and J by 4 bases. The CDR3 is 14 residues long. The DNA for the CDR3 is TGTGCCAGCAGCTTTAGACAGGGTTACAATGAGCAGTTCTTC. Protein sequence: CASSFRQGYNEQFF.

A note on this clonotype: This may arise from a read error, as a much more abundant clone is one base away. The V gene is TRBV6-1, the J gene TRBJ2-2; D uncertain. The germline CDR1 and CDR2 sequences are MNHNS and SASEGT. This CDR3 comprises 15 residues. In nucleotides, the CDR3 is TGTGCCAGCAGTGAATTGCGGACGAACACCAGGGAGCTGTTTTTT. Encoded protein: CASSELRTNTRELFF.

This clonotype was counted many times. This sequence joins TRBV20-1 and TRBJ2-3, with 10 bases identical to TRBD2. Germline-derived CDR1 and CDR2 are DFQATT and SNEGSKA (reference sequence). The CDR3 consists of 16 residues. Unmatched junction bases numbered 10, after V lost 7 bases and J lost 0 bases. Written as DNA, the CDR3 is TGCAGTGTTCGTGCAGCGGGAGGGATTAGCACAGATACGCAGTATTTT. Amino acid sequence: CSVRAAGGISTDTQYF.

This clonotype was seen a handful of times. This chain uses TRBV4-1 with TRBJ1-5; TRBD1 is a possible D gene (6 bases). The V and J ends lost 2 bases and 6 bases respectively, with 17 bases between them. Germline loops: CDR1 MGHRA, CDR2 YSYEKL. CDR3 length: 16 residues. CDR3 in amino acids: CASSQSWTRGAQPQHF. The CDR3 DNA reads as TGCGCCAGCAGCCAATCCTGGACCCGGGGGGCTCAGCCCCAGCATTTT.

This clonotype occurred many times. The chain has TRBV4-1 and TRBJ2-5; a weak D match, TRBD2 (5 bases). V was shortened by 1 base and J by 4 bases, with 10 bases between the two germline ends. CDR3 size: 14 residues. Germline V gene sequence: CDR1 MGHRA, CDR2 YSYEKL. CDR3 nucleotide sequence: TGCGCCAGCAGCCAAGGCCCTAGCCGAGAGACCCAGTACTTC. Its translation is CASSQGPSRETQYF.

This clonotype occurred many times. This chain uses TRBV4-1 with TRBJ2-5, with TRBD2 matching over 9 bases. V was pared by 4 bases and J by 5 bases, with 14 bases of the junction left unmatched. The CDR3 contains 17 residues. Germline lookup yields CDR1 MGHRA and CDR2 YSYEKL. The CDR3 is CASSRTGLAGDRETQYF. CDR3 coding DNA: TGCGCCAGCAGCCGAACGGGGTTAGCGGGAGATCGTGAGACCCAGTACTTC.

This clonotype was seen at least ten times. The chain has TRBV16 and TRBJ2-1; 8 bases are a match to TRBD2. V dropped 4 bases and J dropped 5; count of bases not matched to a gene: 7. The CDR3 covers 15 residues. Per germline, CDR1 KGHSY and CDR2 FQNENV. Here the CDR3 reads CASSRKGLVNNEQFF. The CDR3 region has the DNA TGTGCCAGCAGCCGAAAGGGACTAGTTAACAATGAGCAGTTCTTC. Complete variable domain (other parts from reference TRBV16 and TRBJ2-1): GEEVAQTPKHLVRGEGQKAKLYCAPIKGHSYVFWYQQVLKNEFKFLISFQNENVFDETGMPKERFSAKCLPNSPCSLEIQATKLEDSAVYFCASSRKGLVNNEQFFGPGTRLTVL.

Only a few counts were recorded for this clonotype. Since a much larger clone is just one base distant, this may be a read error. The rearrangement joins TRBV29-1 to TRBJ1-1, with 11 bases fitting TRBD1. The germline gives CDR1 SQVTM, CDR2 ANQGSEA. CDR3 length: 13 residues. Trimming took 4 bases from V and 6 from J; bases not matched to a gene: 4. The CDR3 nucleotides read TGCAGCGTTGTCTGGGACAGGGGGGCTGAAGCTTTCTTT. Residues: CSVVWDRGAEAFF. Full variable domain (remainder filled in from reference TRBV29-1 and TRBJ1-1): SAVISQKPSRDICQRGTSLTIQCQVDSQVTMMFWYRQQPGQSLTLIATANQGSEATYESGFVIDKFPISRPNLTFSTLTVSNMSPEDSSIYLCSVVWDRGAEAFFGQGTRLTVV.

This clonotype was recorded many times. This sequence joins TRBV4-1 and TRBJ2-1, with a tentative D call TRBD2 (5 bases). The germline V and J ends were trimmed by 1 base and 3 bases, with 13 bases remaining between them. The length of the CDR3 is 16 residues. From germline, CDR1 is MGHRA and CDR2 YSYEKL. CDR3 bases: TGCGCCAGCAGCCAAGTATTAAGCGGAGTCTACAATGAGCAGTTCTTC. This translates into CASSQVLSGVYNEQFF.

The table lists this clonotype with many counts. The V gene is TRBV5-1, the J gene TRBJ1-2; TRBD1 matches 8 bases. V lost 3 bases and J lost 1; bases outside the gene matches: 2. The CDR3 sequence is 14 residues long. From germline, CDR1 is SGHRS and CDR2 YFSETQ. CDR3 in amino acids: CASSSTGGNYGYTF. The CDR3, as DNA: TGCGCCAGCAGCTCTACAGGGGGTAACTATGGCTACACCTTC.

The sample holds a few counts of this clonotype. J is TRBJ1-1 and V is TRBV5-1; D not certain. Germline-derived CDR1 and CDR2 are SGHRS and YFSETQ. The CDR3 contains 13 residues. Trimming took off 2 bases at V and 3 bases at J, with 8 bases between the two ends. CDR3 in DNA: TGCGCCAGCAGCTTAGCTGTGTACACTGAAGCTTTCTTT. Protein: CASSLAVYTEAFF.

A note on this clonotype: With a much larger clone just one base away, this may be a read error. The rearrangement links TRBV9 to TRBJ2-3; 11 bases align to TRBD2. V gave up 3 bases and J gave up 5 bases; unmatched junction bases: 11. Germline V gene data show CDR1 as SGDLS and CDR2 as YYNGEE. The CDR3 contains 17 residues. The CDR3 region is CASSDGTSGNKRDTQYF. For the CDR3, the DNA is TGTGCCAGCAGCGACGGGACTAGCGGTAATAAAAGAGATACGCAGTATTTT. The full variable domain, completed using reference TRBV9 and TRBJ2-3, is DSGVTQTPKHLITATGQRVTLRCSPRSGDLSVYWYQQSLDQGLQFLIQYYNGEERAKGNILERFSAQQFPDLHSELNLSSLELGDSALYFCASSDGTSGNKRDTQYFGPGTRLTVL.

This clonotype appeared many times. The V gene is TRBV2, the J gene TRBJ1-5; D unresolved. The CDR3 has 15 residues. The V end lost 6 bases, the J end lost 2 bases, and 14 bases lay between the germline ends. Germline V gene lookup returns CDR1 SNHLY and CDR2 FYNNEI. The CDR3 is CASSHGNMGNQPQHF. In DNA, the CDR3 is TGTGCCAGCAGCCATGGGAACATGGGCAATCAGCCCCAGCATTTT. Full variable domain (rest looked up from reference TRBV2 and TRBJ1-5): EPEVTQTPSHQVTQMGQEVILRCVPISNHLYFYWYRQILGQKVEFLVSFYNNEISEKSEIFDDQFSVERPDGSNFTLKIRSTKLEDSAMYFCASSHGNMGNQPQHFGDGTRLSIL.

This clonotype has at least ten counts. V usage is TRBV6-1 and J usage is TRBJ1-5; D is possibly TRBD1 (6 bases). V gave up 5 bases and J gave up 1 base, with 18 bases separating them. The CDR3 sequence is 17 residues long. The germline CDR1 and CDR2 sequences are MNHNS and SASEGT. The DNA for the CDR3 is TGTGCCAGCAGTTCGACCTCCAGGACAGTGAGCAATCAGCCCCAGCATTTT. This sequence encodes CASSSTSRTVSNQPQHF.